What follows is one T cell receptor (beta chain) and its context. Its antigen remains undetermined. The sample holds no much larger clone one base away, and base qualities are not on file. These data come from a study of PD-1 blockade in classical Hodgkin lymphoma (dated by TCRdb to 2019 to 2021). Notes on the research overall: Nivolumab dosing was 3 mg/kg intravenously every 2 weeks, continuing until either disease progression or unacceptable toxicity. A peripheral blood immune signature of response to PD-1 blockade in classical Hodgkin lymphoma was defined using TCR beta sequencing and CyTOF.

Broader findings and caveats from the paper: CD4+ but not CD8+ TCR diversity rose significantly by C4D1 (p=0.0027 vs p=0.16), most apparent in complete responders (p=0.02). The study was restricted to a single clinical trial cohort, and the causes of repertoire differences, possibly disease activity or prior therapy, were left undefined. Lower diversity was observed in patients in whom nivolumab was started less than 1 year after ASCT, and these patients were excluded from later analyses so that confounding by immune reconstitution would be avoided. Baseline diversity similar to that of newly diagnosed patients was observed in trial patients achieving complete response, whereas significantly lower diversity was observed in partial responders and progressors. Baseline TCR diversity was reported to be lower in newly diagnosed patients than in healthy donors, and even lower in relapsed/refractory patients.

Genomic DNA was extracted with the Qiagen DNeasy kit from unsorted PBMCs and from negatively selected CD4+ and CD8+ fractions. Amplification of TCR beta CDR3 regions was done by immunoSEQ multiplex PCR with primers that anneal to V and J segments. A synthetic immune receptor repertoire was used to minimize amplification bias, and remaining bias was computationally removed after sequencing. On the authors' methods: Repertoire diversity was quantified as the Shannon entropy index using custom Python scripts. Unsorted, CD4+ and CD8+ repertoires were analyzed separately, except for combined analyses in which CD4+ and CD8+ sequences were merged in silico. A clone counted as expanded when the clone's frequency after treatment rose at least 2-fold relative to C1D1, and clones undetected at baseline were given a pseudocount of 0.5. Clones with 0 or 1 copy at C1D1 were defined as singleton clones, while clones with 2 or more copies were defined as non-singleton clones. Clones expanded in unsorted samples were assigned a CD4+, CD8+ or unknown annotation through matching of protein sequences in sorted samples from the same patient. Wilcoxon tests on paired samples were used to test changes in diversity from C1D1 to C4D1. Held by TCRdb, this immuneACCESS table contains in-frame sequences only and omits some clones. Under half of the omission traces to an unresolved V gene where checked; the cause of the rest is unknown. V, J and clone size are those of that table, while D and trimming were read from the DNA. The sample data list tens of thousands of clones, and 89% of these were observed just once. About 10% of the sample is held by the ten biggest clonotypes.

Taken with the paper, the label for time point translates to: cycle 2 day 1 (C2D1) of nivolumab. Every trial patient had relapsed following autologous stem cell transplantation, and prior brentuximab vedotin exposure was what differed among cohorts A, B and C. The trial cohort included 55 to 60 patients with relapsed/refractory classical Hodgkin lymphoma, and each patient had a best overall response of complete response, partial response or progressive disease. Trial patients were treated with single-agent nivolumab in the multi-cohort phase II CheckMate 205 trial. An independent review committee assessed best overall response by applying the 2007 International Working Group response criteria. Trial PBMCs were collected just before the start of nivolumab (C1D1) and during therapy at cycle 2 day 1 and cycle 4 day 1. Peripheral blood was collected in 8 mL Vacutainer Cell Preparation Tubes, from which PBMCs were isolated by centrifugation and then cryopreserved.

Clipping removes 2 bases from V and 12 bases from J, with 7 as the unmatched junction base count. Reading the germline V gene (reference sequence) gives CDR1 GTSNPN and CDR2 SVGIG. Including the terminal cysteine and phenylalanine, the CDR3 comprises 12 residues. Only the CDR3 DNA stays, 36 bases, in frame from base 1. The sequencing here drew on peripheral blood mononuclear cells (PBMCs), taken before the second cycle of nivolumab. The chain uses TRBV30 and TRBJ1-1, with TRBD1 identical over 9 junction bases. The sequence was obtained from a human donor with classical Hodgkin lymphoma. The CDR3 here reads CAWSPGTGRTFF. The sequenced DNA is TGTGCCTGGAGTCCCGGGACAGGGAGGACTTTCTTT.